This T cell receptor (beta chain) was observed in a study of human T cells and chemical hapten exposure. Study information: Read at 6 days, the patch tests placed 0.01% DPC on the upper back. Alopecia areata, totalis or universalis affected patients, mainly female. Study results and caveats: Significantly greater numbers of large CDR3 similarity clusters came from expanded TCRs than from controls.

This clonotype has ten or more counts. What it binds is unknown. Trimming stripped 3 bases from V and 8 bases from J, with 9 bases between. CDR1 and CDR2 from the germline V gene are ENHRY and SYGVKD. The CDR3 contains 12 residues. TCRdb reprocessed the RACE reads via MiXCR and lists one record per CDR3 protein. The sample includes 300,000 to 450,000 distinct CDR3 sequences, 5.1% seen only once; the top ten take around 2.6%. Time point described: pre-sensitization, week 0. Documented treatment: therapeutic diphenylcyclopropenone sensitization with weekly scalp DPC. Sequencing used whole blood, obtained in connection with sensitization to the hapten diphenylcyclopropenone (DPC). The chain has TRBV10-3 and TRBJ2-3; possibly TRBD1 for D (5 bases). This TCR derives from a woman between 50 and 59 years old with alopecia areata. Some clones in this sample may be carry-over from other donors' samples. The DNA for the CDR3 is TGTGCCATCAGTGAAGGGGTGGGTACGCAGTATTTT. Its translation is CAISEGVGTQYF.